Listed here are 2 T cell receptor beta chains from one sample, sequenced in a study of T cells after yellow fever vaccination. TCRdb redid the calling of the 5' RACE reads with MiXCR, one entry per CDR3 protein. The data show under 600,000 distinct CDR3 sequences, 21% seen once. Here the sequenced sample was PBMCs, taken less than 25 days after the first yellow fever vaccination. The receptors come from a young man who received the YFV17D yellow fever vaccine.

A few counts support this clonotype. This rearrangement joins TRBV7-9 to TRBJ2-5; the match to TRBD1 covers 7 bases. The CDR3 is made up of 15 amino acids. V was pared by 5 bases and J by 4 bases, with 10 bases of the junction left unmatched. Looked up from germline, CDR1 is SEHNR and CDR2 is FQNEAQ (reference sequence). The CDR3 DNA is TGTGCCAGCAGCCACGGACAGGCTCGGGGAGAGACCCAGTACTTC. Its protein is CASSHGQARGETQYF. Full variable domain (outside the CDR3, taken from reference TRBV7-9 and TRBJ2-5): DTGVSQNPRHKITKRGQNVTFRCDPISEHNRLYWYRQTLGQGPEFLTYFQNEAQLEKSRLLSDRFSAERPKGSFSTLEIQRTEQGDSAMYLCASSHGQARGETQYFGPGTRLLVL.

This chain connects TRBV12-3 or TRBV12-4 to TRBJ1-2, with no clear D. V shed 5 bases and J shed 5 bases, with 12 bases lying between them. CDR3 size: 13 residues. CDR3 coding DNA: TGTGCCAGCAGTCCGCAGGCCAGATATGGCTACACCTTC. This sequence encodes CASSPQARYGYTF.